The 26 T cell receptor beta chains below all came from one sample that was sequenced in a study of T cells after yellow fever vaccination. One entry per CDR3 protein, called by TCRdb with MiXCR from the 5' RACE reads. The table records 250,000 to 350,000 distinct CDR3 sequences, approximately 4% of them present only once. The input for sequencing was PBMCs, taken 15 days after the yellow fever booster vaccination. These receptor sequences come from a man between 18 and 29 years old who received the YFV17D yellow fever vaccine.

This clonotype was seen many times. This chain joins TRBV29-1 and TRBJ1-1, with unresolved D. This CDR3 contains 13 residues. Germline CDR1 reads SQVTM; CDR2 reads ANQGSEA. V lost 4 bases and J lost 1, with 10 bases in between. The CDR3: CSVASQPNTEAFF. The CDR3 DNA sequence: TGCAGCGTTGCCTCTCAGCCGAACACTGAAGCTTTCTTT.

In this sample, this clonotype turned up many times. The chain recombines TRBV7-2 with TRBJ2-1; D call uncertain. Per the germline V gene, CDR1 is SGHTA and CDR2 is FQGNSA. The V end was cut by 1 base, the J end by 5 bases, with 12 bases between. The CDR3 has 15 residues. CDR3 sequence: CASSLGHPINNEQFF. In DNA form, the CDR3 reads TGTGCCAGCAGCTTAGGACATCCCATTAACAATGAGCAGTTCTTC.

This clonotype was recorded at least ten times. This rearrangement joins TRBV7-9 to TRBJ1-5; 11 nucleotides align to TRBD1. The V segment lost 5 bases and the J segment 7 bases; nucleotides outside the gene matches: 7. The germline gives CDR1 SEHNR, CDR2 FQNEAQ (reference sequence). The CDR3 totals 15 residues. The CDR3 loop is CASSRTGGEGQPQHF. In DNA form, the CDR3 reads TGTGCCAGCAGCCGGACAGGGGGCGAAGGGCAGCCCCAGCATTTT.

J is TRBJ2-7 and V is TRBV6-6, with D possibly matching TRBD1 (6 bases). The CDR3 sequence is 10 residues long. The germline CDR1 and CDR2 sequences are MNHNY and SVGAGI (reference sequence). This CDR3 is CASRPPQGGV. CDR3 in DNA: TGTGCCAGCAGGCCTCCACAGGGCGGGGTC.

This clonotype occurred a few times. This chain links TRBV20-1 with TRBJ2-3, with TRBD1 matching over 8 bases. The CDR3 totals 14 residues. The germline gives CDR1 DFQATT, CDR2 SNEGSKA (reference sequence). V shed 6 bases and J 3 bases; nucleotides not matched to a gene: 8. The CDR3: CSAETGAFTDTQYF. DNA for the CDR3: TGCAGTGCCGAGACAGGGGCATTTACAGATACGCAGTATTTT.

V gene TRBV6-2 or TRBV6-3 combines with J gene TRBJ1-5; D unresolved. Germline CDR1 and CDR2: MNHEY and SVGEGT. V was clipped by 6 bases and J by 3 bases, with 12 bases between them. CDR3 length: 14 amino acids. In nucleotides, the CDR3 is TGTGCCAGCAGCCCGACATCGAACAATCAGCCCCAGCATTTT. It codes for CASSPTSNNQPQHF.

There are many counts of this clonotype. This chain connects TRBV11-2 to TRBJ2-3; 8 bases align to TRBD2. The length of the CDR3 is 16 residues. The germline gives CDR1 SGHAT, CDR2 FQNNGV. V shed 4 bases and J 2 bases; nucleotides not matched to a gene: 8. CDR3 region: CASSYPQRGPTDTQYF. CDR3 sequence (DNA): TGTGCCAGCAGCTATCCACAGCGGGGGCCCACAGATACGCAGTATTTT.

The rearrangement joins TRBV30 to TRBJ1-5; D ambiguous. With 0 bases removed from V and 7 bases from J, the gap between germline ends came to 7 bases. From germline, CDR1 is GTSNPN and CDR2 SVGIG (reference sequence). The CDR3 is 12 residues long. In DNA form, the CDR3 reads TGTGCCTGGAGTGTCCGGGGACAGCCCCAGCATTTT. Its translation is CAWSVRGQPQHF.

This clonotype was seen repeatedly, ten times or more. This chain joins TRBV9 and TRBJ2-2, with D uncertain. CDR1 is SGDLS, CDR2 YYNGEE, per germline. Trimming pared 2 bases from V and 7 bases from J, leaving 6 bases between. The CDR3 totals 12 residues. CDR3 coding DNA: TGTGCCAGCAGCGTCTGGGACGGGGAGCTGTTTTTT. Translation: CASSVWDGELFF.

The chain links TRBV6-6 to TRBJ1-2, with no clear D. V dropped 8 bases and J dropped 1 base, with 8 bases sitting between them. From germline, CDR1 is MNHNY and CDR2 SVGAGI (reference sequence). This CDR3 spans 12 amino acids. The DNA for the CDR3 is TGTGCCAGCGGAGGTCTTAACTATGGCTACACCTTC. The encoded protein is CASGGLNYGYTF.

This clonotype was counted a single time. The rearrangement uses TRBV12-3 or TRBV12-4 and TRBJ1-5, with D possibly matching TRBD1 (5 bases). Trimming took 6 bases from V and 0 from J, leaving 9 bases between them. The CDR3 is made up of 14 amino acids. The DNA for the CDR3 is TGTGCCAGCAGAGGGGAAGCTAGCAATCAGCCCCAGCATTTT. This codes for CASRGEASNQPQHF.

The chain joins TRBV5-5 to TRBJ1-2; maybe TRBD1 (5 bases). The germline CDR1 and CDR2 sequences are SGHKS and YYEKEE (reference sequence). V was trimmed by 0 bases and J by 7 bases, leaving 16 bases between them. The CDR3 spans 15 residues. The CDR3 sequence is CASSLGARGESGYTF. CDR3 nucleotide sequence: TGTGCCAGCAGCTTGGGTGCGAGGGGAGAGAGTGGCTACACCTTC.

In this sample, this clonotype turned up many times. The rearrangement links TRBV7-2 to TRBJ2-3; 10 bases fit TRBD2. V gave up 3 bases and J gave up 0 bases; unmatched junction bases: 9. There are 18 residues in the CDR3. Germline lookup yields CDR1 SGHTA and CDR2 FQGNSA. The CDR3 spells CASSLFPSGGPSTDTQYF. The CDR3 bases are TGTGCCAGCAGCTTGTTTCCTAGCGGGGGCCCTAGCACAGATACGCAGTATTTT.

This clonotype was detected ten times or more. Written as DNA, the CDR3 is TGTGCCAGCAGACGTGAGGTGGGGAATGAGCAGTTCTTC. It encodes CASRREVGNEQFF. V and J are TRBV5-5 and TRBJ2-1; D ambiguous. Germline values: CDR1 SGHKS, CDR2 YYEKEE (reference sequence). The CDR3 has 13 amino acids. Trimming took off 5 bases at V and 7 bases at J, with 13 bases between the two ends.

The CDR3 bases are TGTGCCATCAGTAGAAACAGGGGGGACTATGGCTACACCTTC. Residues: CAISRNRGDYGYTF. This chain joins TRBV10-3 and TRBJ1-2; 8 bases agree with TRBD1. The V and J ends lost 5 bases and 3 bases, in that order; junction bases with no gene match: 5. This CDR3 spans 14 amino acids. CDR1 is ENHRY and CDR2 is SYGVKD in the germline V gene.

This clonotype was seen more than once but under ten times. The gene calls are TRBV21-1 and TRBJ2-1; the table's D call of TRBD2 was not tested on the DNA. TRBV21-1 is classified as a pseudogene. The CDR3 spans 15 residues. In DNA, the CDR3 is TGTGCCAGCAGCCCGGGTAGCGGGGGTTGGGGTGAGCAGTTCTTC. Encoded protein: CASSPGSGGWGEQFF.

This clonotype was observed at least ten times. This chain uses TRBV5-4 with TRBJ2-5; D perhaps matches TRBD1 (5 bases). This CDR3 is 15 amino acids long. V was cut by 4 bases and J by 2 bases, with 15 bases left in between. In germline, CDR1 is SGHNT, CDR2 YYREEE (reference sequence). For the CDR3, the DNA is TGTGCCAGCAGCGCGAACAGTGGGGCGCAAGAGACCCAGTACTTC. This sequence encodes CASSANSGAQETQYF.

This clonotype was detected ten times or more. This chain connects TRBV7-6 to TRBJ2-3, with TRBD1 matching 8 bases. V was pared by 5 bases and J by 4 bases, with 23 bases of the junction left unmatched. Germline V gene data show CDR1 as SGHVS and CDR2 as FNYEAQ. This CDR3 contains 20 residues. The CDR3 nucleotides are TGTGCCAGCAGCCATAGAGGGCAGGGGGCCCGGGACAGGAGGTCAGATACGCAGTATTTT. It yields the protein CASSHRGQGARDRRSDTQYF.

This chain connects TRBV4-1 to TRBJ2-1, with 9 bases aligning to TRBD1. The CDR3 is made up of 15 amino acids. J gave up 8 bases and V 7 bases, and 12 bases lay outside the gene matches. Germline CDR1 reads MGHRA; CDR2 reads YSYEKL. As DNA, the CDR3 is TGCGCCAGCAATAGACCTGGACAGGGGCCGGATGAGCAGTTCTTC. Translation gives CASNRPGQGPDEQFF.

The rearrangement links TRBV12-3 or TRBV12-4 to TRBJ2-3; perhaps D is TRBD1 or TRBD2 (5 bases each). The CDR3 length is 15 residues. V was shortened by 2 bases and J by 6 bases, with 15 bases between the two germline ends. The CDR3: CASSLPGGSADTQYF. CDR3 in DNA: TGTGCCAGCAGTTTACCTGGGGGATCCGCTGATACGCAGTATTTT.

In this sample, this clonotype turned up many times. This CDR3 is CASFTTVSGAYNEQFF. The CDR3 DNA sequence: TGTGCCAGCTTCACGACAGTCTCCGGGGCTTACAATGAGCAGTTCTTC. This chain uses TRBV7-9 with TRBJ2-1; D is possibly TRBD1 or TRBD2 (5 bases each). Deletions cut 8 bases from V and 4 bases from J, with 21 bases between. The CDR3 contains 16 residues. CDR1 is SEHNR, CDR2 FQNEAQ, per germline (reference sequence).

This clonotype was counted many times. This chain uses TRBV29-1 with TRBJ2-1, with a tentative D call TRBD2 (7 bases). V shed 5 bases and J shed 8 bases, with 10 bases lying between them. Germline V gene lookup returns CDR1 SQVTM and CDR2 ANQGSEA. CDR3 length: 11 residues. In DNA, the CDR3 is TGCAGCGTTTGGGGGGGCTATGAGCAGTTCTTC. It encodes CSVWGGYEQFF.

The chain joins TRBV19 to TRBJ2-1, with TRBD2 as a possible D gene (5 bases). CDR1 LNHDA and CDR2 SQIVND come from the germline V gene (reference sequence). Trimming removed 4 bases from V and 9 bases from J, with 10 bases in between. CDR3 length: 12 amino acids. The DNA for the CDR3 is TGTGCCAGTAGTACAGAGGGCCGTGAGCAGTTCTTC. Residues: CASSTEGREQFF.

In this sample, this clonotype turned up many times. The chain links TRBV6-5 to TRBJ1-2, with D perhaps matching TRBD1 (5 bases). This CDR3 has 14 residues. V lost 2 bases and J 1 base, leaving 8 bases between the germline ends. CDR1 is MNHEY, CDR2 SVGAGI, per germline. Here the CDR3 DNA reads TGTGCCAGCAGTTACGGGGGTAATAACTATGGCTACACCTTC. The encoded protein is CASSYGGNNYGYTF.

V usage is TRBV6-6 and J usage is TRBJ1-5; no clear D. Germline loops: CDR1 MNHNY, CDR2 SVGAGI (reference sequence). The germline V and J ends were trimmed by 1 base and 1 base, with 8 bases remaining between them. The CDR3 runs 15 residues. The chain's CDR3 is CASSYLGYSNQPQHF. The CDR3 bases are TGTGCCAGCAGTTACTTGGGATACAGCAATCAGCCCCAGCATTTT.

A note on this clonotype: Mismatch with germline at one junction end may stem from a read error. The chain couples TRBV7-7 to TRBJ2-5; D is undetermined. CDR1 SSHAT and CDR2 FNYEAQ come from the germline V gene (reference sequence). The CDR3 loop spans 16 amino acids. The CDR3 DNA is TGTGCTAGCAGCCACACGATCCAGACGTCTCAAGAGACCCAGTACTTC. Protein product: CASSHTIQTSQETQYF.